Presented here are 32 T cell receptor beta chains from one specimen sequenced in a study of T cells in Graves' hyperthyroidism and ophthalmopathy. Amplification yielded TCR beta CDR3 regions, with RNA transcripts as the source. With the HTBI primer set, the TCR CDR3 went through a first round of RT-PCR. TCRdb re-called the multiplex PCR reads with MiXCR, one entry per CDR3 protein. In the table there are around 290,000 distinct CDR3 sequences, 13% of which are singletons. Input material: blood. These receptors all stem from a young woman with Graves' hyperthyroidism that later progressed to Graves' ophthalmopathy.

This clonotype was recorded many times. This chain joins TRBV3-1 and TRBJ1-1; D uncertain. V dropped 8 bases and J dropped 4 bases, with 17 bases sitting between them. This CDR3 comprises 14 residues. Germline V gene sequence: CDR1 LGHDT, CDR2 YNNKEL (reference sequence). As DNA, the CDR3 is TGTGCCAGCTCCCTCGGGGAGGGCGGCACTGAAGCTTTCTTT. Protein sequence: CASSLGEGGTEAFF.

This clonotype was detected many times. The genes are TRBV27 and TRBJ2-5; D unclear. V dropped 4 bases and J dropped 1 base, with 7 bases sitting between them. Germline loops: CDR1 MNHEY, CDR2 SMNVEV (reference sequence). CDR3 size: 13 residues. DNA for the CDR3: TGTGCCAGCAGTTCCCTTCTCCAAGAGACCCAGTACTTC. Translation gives CASSSLLQETQYF.

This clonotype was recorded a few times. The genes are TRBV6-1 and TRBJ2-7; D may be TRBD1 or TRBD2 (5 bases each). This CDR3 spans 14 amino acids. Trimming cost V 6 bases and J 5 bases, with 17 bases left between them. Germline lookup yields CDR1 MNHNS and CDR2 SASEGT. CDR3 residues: CASRNKGTSDEQYF. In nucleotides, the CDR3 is TGTGCCAGCAGAAACAAAGGGACCAGCGACGAGCAGTACTTC.

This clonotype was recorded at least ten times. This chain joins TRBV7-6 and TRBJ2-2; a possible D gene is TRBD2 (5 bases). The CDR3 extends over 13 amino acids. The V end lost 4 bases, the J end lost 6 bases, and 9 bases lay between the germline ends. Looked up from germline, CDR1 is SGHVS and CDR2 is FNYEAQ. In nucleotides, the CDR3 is TGTGCCAGCAGCTCCACTAGGTCCGGGGAGCTGTTTTTT. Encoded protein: CASSSTRSGELFF. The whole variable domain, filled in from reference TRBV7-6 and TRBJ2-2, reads GAGVSQSPRYKVTKRGQDVALRCDPISGHVSLYWYRQALGQGPEFLTYFNYEAQQDKSGLPNDRFSAERPEGSISTLTIQRTEQRDSAMYRCASSSTRSGELFFGEGSRLTVL.

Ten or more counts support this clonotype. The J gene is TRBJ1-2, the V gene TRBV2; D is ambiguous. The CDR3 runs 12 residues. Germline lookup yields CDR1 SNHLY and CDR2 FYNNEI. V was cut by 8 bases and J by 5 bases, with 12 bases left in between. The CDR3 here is CASYHGEYGYTF. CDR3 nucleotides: TGTGCCAGCTATCATGGGGAGTATGGCTACACCTTC.

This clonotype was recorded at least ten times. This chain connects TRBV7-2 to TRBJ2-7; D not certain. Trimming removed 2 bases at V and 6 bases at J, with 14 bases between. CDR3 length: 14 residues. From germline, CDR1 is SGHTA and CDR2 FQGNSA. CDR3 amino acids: CASSLIPVRREQYF. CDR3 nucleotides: TGTGCCAGCAGCTTAATTCCTGTACGGCGCGAGCAGTACTTC.

The CDR3 loop reads CASRPAGIEGYTF. The DNA of the CDR3 is TGTGCCAGCAGACCAGCGGGGATCGAGGGCTACACCTTC. The chain links TRBV6-2 or TRBV6-3 to TRBJ1-2; D remains unclear. Germline V CDR1 and CDR2: MNHEY, SVGEGT. This CDR3 is 13 amino acids long. V was pared by 6 bases and J by 8 bases, with 16 bases between.

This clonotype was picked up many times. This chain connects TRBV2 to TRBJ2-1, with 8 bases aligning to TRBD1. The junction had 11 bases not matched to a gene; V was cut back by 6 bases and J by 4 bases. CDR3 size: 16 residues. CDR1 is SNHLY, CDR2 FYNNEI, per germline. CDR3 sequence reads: CASRASTGAAYNEQFF. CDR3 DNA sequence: TGTGCCAGCAGAGCATCGACAGGGGCAGCTTACAATGAGCAGTTCTTC.

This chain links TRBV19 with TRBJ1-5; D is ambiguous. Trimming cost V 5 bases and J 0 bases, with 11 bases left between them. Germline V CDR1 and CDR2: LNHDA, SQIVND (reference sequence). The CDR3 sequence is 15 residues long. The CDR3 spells CASSATDYSNQPQHF. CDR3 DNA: TGTGCCAGTAGTGCTACGGATTATAGCAATCAGCCCCAGCATTTT.

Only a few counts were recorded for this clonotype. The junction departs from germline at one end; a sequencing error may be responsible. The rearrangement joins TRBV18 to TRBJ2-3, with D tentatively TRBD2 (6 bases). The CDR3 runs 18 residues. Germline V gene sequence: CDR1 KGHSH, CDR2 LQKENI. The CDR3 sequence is CAISPRETGVRGTDTQYF. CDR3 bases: TGTGCCATCTCACCTCGGGAAACGGGAGTACGAGGCACAGATACGCAGTATTTT.

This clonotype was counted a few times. The CDR3 protein is CAWSLTSGRVVQYF. CDR3 nucleotides: TGTGCCTGGAGTTTGACTAGCGGGAGGGTGGTGCAGTACTTC. The J gene is TRBJ2-7, the V gene TRBV30, with 14 bases identical to TRBD2. CDR3 length equals 14 residues. Looked up from germline, CDR1 is GTSNPN and CDR2 is SVGIG (reference sequence). The junction had 6 bases not matched to a gene; V was cut back by 2 bases and J by 9 bases.

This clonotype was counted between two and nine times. The CDR3 region is CSVEWSDENTGELFF. In DNA, the CDR3 is TGCAGCGTTGAATGGTCAGACGAGAACACCGGGGAGCTGTTTTTT. This sequence joins TRBV29-1 and TRBJ2-2; no reliable D call. The germline V and J ends were trimmed by 2 bases and 1 base, with 11 bases remaining between them. This CDR3 region has 15 residues. Germline loops: CDR1 SQVTM, CDR2 ANQGSEA.

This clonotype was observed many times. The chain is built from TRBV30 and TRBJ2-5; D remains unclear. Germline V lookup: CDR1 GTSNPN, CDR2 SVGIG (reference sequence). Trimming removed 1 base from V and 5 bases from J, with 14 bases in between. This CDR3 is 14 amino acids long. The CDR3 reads CAWSERPMGETQYF. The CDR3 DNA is TGTGCCTGGAGTGAGAGACCTATGGGGGAGACCCAGTACTTC.

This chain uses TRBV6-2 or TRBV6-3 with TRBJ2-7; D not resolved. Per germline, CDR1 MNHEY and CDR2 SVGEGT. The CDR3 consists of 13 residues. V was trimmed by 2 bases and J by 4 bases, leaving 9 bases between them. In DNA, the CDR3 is TGTGCCAGCAGTTACACACCGGATTACGAGCAGTACTTC. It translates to CASSYTPDYEQYF.

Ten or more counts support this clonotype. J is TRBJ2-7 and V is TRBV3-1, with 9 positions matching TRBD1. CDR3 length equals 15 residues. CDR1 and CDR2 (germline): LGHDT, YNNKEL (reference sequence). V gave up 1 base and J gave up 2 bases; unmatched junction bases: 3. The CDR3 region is CASSQVDRGPYEQYF. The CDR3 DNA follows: TGTGCCAGCAGCCAAGTGGACAGGGGCCCCTACGAGCAGTACTTC.

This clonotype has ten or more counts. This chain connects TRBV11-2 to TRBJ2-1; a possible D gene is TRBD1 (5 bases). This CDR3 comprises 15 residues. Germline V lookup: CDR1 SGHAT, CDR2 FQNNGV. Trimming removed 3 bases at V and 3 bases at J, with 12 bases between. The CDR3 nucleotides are TGTGCCAGCAGCTTGATCCTCGACAGCTACAATGAGCAGTTCTTC. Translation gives CASSLILDSYNEQFF.

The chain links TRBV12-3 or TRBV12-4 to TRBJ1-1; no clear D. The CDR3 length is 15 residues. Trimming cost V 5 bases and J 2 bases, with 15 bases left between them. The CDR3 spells CASSRPGRLNTEAFF. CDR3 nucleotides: TGTGCCAGCAGTCGCCCTGGACGGCTAAACACTGAAGCTTTCTTT.

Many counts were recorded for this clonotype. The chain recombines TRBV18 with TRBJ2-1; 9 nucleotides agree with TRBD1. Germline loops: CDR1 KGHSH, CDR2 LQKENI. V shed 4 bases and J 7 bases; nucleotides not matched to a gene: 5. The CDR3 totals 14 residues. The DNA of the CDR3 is TGTGCCAGCTCACGACCCGGGACAGGGAATGAGCAGTTCTTC. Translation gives CASSRPGTGNEQFF.

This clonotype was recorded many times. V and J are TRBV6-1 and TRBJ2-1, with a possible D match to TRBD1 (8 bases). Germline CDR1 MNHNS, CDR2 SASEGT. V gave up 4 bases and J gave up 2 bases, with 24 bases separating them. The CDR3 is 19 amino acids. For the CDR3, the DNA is TGTGCCAGCAGTGCGCAGGGGGCCCGAGGCGGGAGTCCCTACAATGAGCAGTTCTTC. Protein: CASSAQGARGGSPYNEQFF.

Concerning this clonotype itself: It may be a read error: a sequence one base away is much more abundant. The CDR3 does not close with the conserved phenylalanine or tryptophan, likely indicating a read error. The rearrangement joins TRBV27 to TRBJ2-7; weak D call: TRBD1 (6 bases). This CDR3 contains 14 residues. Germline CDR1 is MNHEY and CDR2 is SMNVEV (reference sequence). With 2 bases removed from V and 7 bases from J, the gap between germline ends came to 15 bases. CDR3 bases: TGTGCCAGCAGTTTAGGGGGCGCGTGGGAGGAGCAGTACCTC. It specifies CASSLGGAWEEQYL.

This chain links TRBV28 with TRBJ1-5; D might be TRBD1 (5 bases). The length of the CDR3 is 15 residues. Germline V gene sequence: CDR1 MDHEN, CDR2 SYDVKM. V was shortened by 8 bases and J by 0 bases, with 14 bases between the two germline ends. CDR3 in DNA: TGTGCCAGCGGGTCCAGGGTGATTAGCAATCAGCCCCAGCATTTT. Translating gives CASGSRVISNQPQHF.

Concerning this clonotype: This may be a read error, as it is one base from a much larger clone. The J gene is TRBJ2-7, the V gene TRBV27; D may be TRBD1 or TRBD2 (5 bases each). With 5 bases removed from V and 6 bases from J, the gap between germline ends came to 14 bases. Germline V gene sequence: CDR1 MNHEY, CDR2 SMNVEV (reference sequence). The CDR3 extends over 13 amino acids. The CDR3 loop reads CASSPGRTCEQYF. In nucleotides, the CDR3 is TGTGCCAGCAGTCCGGGACGGACCTGCGAGCAGTACTTC.

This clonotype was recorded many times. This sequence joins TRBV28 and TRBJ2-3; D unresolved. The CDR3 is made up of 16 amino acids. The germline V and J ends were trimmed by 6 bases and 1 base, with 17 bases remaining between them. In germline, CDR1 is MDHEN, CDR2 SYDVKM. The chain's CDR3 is CASSPRWQARTDTQYF. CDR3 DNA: TGTGCCAGCAGCCCGAGGTGGCAGGCCCGCACAGATACGCAGTATTTT. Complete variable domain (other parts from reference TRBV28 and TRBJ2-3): DVKVTQSSRYLVKRTGEKVFLECVQDMDHENMFWYRQDPGLGLRLIYFSYDVKMKEKGDIPEGYSVSREKKERFSLILESASTNQTSMYLCASSPRWQARTDTQYFGPGTRLTVL.

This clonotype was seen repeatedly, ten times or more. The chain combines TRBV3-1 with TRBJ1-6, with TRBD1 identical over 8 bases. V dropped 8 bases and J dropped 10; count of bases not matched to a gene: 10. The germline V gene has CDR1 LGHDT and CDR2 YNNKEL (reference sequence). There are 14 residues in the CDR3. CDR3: CASREAGGNSPLHF. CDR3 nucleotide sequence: TGTGCCAGCCGGGAGGCAGGGGGCAACTCACCCCTCCACTTT.

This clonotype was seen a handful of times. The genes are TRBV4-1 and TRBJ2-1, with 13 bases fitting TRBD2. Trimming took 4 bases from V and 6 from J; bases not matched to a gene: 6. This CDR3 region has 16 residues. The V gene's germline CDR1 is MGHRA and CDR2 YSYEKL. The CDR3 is CASSPVLAGGVNEQFF. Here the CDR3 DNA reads TGCGCCAGCAGCCCAGTACTAGCGGGAGGGGTCAATGAGCAGTTCTTC.

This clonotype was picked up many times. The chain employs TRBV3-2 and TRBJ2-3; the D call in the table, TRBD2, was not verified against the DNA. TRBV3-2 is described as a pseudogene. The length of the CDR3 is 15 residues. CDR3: CASYSGGRSTDTQYF. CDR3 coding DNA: TGTGCCAGCTATAGTGGAGGGAGGAGCACAGATACGCAGTATTTT.

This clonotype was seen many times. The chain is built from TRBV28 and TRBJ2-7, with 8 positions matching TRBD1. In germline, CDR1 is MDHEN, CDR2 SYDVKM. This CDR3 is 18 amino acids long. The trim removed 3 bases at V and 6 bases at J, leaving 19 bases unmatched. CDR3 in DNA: TGTGCCAGCAGTTTCTTATGGGCTCAGGCAGGGGGCCCTCGCGAGCAGTACTTC. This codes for CASSFLWAQAGGPREQYF.

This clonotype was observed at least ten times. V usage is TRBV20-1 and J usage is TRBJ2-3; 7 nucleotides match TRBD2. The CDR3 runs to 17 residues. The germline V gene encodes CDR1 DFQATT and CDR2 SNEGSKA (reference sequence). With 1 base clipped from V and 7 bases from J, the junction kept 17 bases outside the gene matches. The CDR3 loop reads CSARAQQTSRNLNTQYF. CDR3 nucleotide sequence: TGCAGTGCTAGAGCTCAACAGACTAGCCGGAATCTAAATACGCAGTATTTT.

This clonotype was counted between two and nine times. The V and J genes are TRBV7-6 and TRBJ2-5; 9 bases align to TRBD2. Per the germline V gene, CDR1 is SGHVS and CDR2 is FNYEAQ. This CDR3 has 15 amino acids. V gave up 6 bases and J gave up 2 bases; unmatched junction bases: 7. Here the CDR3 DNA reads TGTGCCAGCAGTCGTAGCGGGAGCAGGCAAGAGACCCAGTACTTC. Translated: CASSRSGSRQETQYF.

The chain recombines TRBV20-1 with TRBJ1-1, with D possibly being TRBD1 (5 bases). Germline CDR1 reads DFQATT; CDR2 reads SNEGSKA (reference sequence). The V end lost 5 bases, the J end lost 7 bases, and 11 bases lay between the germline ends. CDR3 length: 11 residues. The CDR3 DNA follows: TGCAGTGCTCCGGACACGGGTGAAGCTTTCTTT. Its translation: CSAPDTGEAFF.

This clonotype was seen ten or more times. The CDR3 nucleotides read TGTGCCAGCAGTTACGGGACTAGCGGTCCCAATGAGCAGTTCTTC. This codes for CASSYGTSGPNEQFF. The rearrangement joins TRBV28 to TRBJ2-1; 11 bases agree with TRBD2. This CDR3 has 15 residues. V was pared by 4 bases and J by 6 bases, with 5 bases of the junction left unmatched. Germline lookup yields CDR1 MDHEN and CDR2 SYDVKM.

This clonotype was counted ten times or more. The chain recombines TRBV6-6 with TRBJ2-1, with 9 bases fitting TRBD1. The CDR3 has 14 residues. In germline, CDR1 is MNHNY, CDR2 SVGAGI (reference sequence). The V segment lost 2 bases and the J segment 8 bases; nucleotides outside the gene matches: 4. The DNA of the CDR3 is TGTGCCAGCAGTTACGGGACAGGGAGGGATGAGCAGTTCTTC. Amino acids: CASSYGTGRDEQFF.